Listed here is a single T cell receptor (beta chain). Its binding antigen is unknown. Base qualities are not at hand, and no much larger clone is one base apart. The data derive from a study of beta chain features in type 1 diabetes (dated by TCRdb to between 2018 and 2020). Some background on the complete study: No differences in mean age, gender distribution, total cell number or subset yield were found between patients and healthy donors. A total of 90 million to 130 million sorted cells were examined across all samples, and a strong correlation was observed between cell number per subset and RNA yield. The study compared the TCRB repertoires of sorted circulating CD4+ T cell subsets in recently diagnosed type 1 diabetes patients with those in matched healthy donors. Whereas all 30 or so donors provided naive and central memory subsets, regulatory and stem cell-like memory subsets were isolated from just 8 patients and roughly 8 healthy donors.

Via the germline V gene (reference sequence), CDR1 is LNHNV and CDR2 YYDKDF. The trim is 0 bases for V and 7 bases for J, with a gap of 16 bases between the germline ends. From the cysteine up to the phenylalanine, the CDR3 has a length of 16 residues. This entry keeps only the CDR3 DNA: 48 bases, framed from base 1. The entire amount of isolated RNA was reverse transcribed using the High Capacity cDNA Reverse Transcription Kit, so the sequenced TCRB transcripts were expressed ones. Deep immunoSEQ sequencing was performed on naive, central memory and regulatory T cell samples, with an average of about 3.57 million total reads per sample. Sorted cells were lysed in RLT buffer and RNA was extracted with DNase-treated RNeasy Micro or Mini kits, depending on cell number. Each cell subset was processed separately to prevent cross-contamination, with patient and healthy donor samples processed together. Using the immunoSEQ multiplex PCR, TCRB sequences were amplified from cDNA into 87-bp fragments spanning the CDR3 region. Sequencing of the amplicons was done on the Illumina HiSeq platform. Turning to the authors' computational methods: Synthetic template baselines were used to correct PCR bias computationally, reads within Hamming distance 2 were collapsed together, and singletons that could not be merged were discarded. By aligning reads against IMGT, V, D and J genes, CDR3 length, and insertions or deletions at six rearrangement sites were assigned. Within each subset, clonotype counts were normalized to the number of sorted cells before true diversity and Gini coefficients were calculated with the tcR R package. The overlap coefficient, calculated on TCRB nucleotide sequences, was used to measure repertoire sharing. TCRdb took this table from immuneACCESS and kept in-frame rearrangements with V and J called. Such tables lack part of the clones; where checked against another copy, unresolved V genes explain under half of the gap, and the rest is unexplained. The D gene and trimming were derived from the DNA, and the V and J assignments and clone size from that table. The sample records some 220,000 clones, approximately 10% of which are singletons. Jointly, the top ten make up approximately 1.5% of the sample.

What the study reported, not specific to this receptor: A moderate but significant shortening of TCRB CDR3 length was observed in type 1 diabetes patients in all four CD4+ subsets. HLA sub-analyses involved small numbers of individuals, so any influence of HLA type on TCRB rearrangement remained unresolved. Naive, central memory and regulatory TCRB repertoires appeared to be more alike among patients than among healthy donors. Fewer insertions and more nucleotide deletions at VDJ recombination sites were observed in patients with type 1 diabetes, implying thymic rearrangement abnormalities. Sequencing cDNA rather than genomic DNA could over-represent highly expressing activated cells, although activation and CD3 levels did not differ between groups. Shorter templates might be favored by PCR, yet because patient and control samples were amplified and corrected together, any such skew would affect both groups equally.

From each donor, a single peripheral blood sample of about 100 mL on average was drawn into heparinised tubes. Naive, central memory, regulatory and stem cell-like memory CD4+ T cells were sorted on a BD FACSAria II using a panel including CD45RO, CCR7, CD25, CD127, CD95 and CD27. All sorted populations exceeded 95% purity. Right away, PBMCs were isolated by Lymphoprep density gradient centrifugation and were stained directly, with no culture step. So that batch effects would be minimized, each experiment stained and sorted samples in pairs, pairing one healthy donor with one patient. The receptor chain draws on TRBV15 and TRBJ2-1; a tentative D call is TRBD2 (6 bases match). The sample taken for sequencing was central memory CD4+ T cells from blood. The source of this sequence is a man in his late teens or twenties in good health. CDR3 sequence: CATSRDPTRGLNEQFF. The DNA reads as follows: TGTGCCACCAGCAGAGACCCTACTCGGGGGTTGAATGAGCAGTTCTTC.